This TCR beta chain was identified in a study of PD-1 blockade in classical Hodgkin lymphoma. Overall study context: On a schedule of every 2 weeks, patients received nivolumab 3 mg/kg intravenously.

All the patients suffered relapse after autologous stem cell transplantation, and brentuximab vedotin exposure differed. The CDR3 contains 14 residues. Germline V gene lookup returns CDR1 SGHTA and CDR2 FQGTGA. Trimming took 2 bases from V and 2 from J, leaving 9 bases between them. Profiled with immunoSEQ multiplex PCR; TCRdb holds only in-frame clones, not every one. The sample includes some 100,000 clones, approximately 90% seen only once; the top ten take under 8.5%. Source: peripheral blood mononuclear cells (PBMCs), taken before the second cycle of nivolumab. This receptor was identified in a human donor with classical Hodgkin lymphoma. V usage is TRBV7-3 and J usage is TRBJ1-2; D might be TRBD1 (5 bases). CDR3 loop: CASSLEWGNYGYTF. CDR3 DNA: TGTGCCAGCAGCTTAGAATGGGGGAACTATGGCTACACCTTC. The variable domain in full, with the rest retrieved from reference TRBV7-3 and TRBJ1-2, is GAGVSQTPSNKVTEKGKYVELRCDPISGHTALYWYRQSLGQGPEFLIYFQGTGAADDSGLPNDRFFAVRPEGSVSTLKIQRTERGDSAVYLCASSLEWGNYGYTFGSGTRLTVV.